This entry concerns a single T cell receptor beta chain. Its antigen is not known. The record originates from a study of blood T cells in healthy people across ages. Study results and limitations: The lack of PBMC sorting stopped any conclusive naive versus antigen-experienced comparison. Per million T cells, TCR beta diversity dropped about linearly as age rose. CMV status of donors was unknown, possibly confounding expanded clonotype changes.

A sample-barcoded 5' primer and a J-beta primer mix were used in a second PCR of about 7 to 12 cycles. MiXCR, applied by TCRdb to the 5' RACE reads, yields one record per CDR3 protein. The table lists over 600,000 distinct CDR3 sequences, less than 60% of them singletons. Trimming cost V 5 bases and J 4 bases; bases outside gene matches: 6. CDR1 and CDR2 (germline): SGHTA, FQGNSA. This CDR3 has 14 residues. This chain connects TRBV7-2 to TRBJ2-7, with 9 bases that match TRBD1. The receptor was isolated from a man at least 80 years old in good health. Sequenced material: blood. The CDR3 region has the DNA TGTGCCAGCAGCCGCACGGGACAGGGTTACGAGCAGTACTTC. It translates to CASSRTGQGYEQYF.